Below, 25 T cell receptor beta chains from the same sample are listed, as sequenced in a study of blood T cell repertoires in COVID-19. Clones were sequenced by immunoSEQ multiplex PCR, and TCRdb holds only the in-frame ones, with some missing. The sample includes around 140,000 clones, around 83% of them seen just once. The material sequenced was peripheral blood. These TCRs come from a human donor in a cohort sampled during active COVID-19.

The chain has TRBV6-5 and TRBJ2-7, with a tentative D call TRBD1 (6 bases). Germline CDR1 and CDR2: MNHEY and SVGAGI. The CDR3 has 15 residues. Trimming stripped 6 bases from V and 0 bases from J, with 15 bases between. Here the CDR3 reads CASSPDRSSSYEQYF. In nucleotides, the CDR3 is TGTGCCAGCAGCCCCGACAGGTCCAGCTCCTACGAGCAGTACTTC.

The CDR3 region is CSAAQRGPSYNEQFF. CDR3 in DNA: TGCAGCGCTGCACAGCGGGGACCCTCCTACAATGAGCAGTTCTTC. This sequence joins TRBV29-1 and TRBJ2-1, with TRBD2 matching 7 bases. The CDR3 contains 15 residues. In germline, CDR1 is SQVTM, CDR2 ANQGSEA. V was clipped by 7 bases and J by 0 bases; unmatched bases: 9.

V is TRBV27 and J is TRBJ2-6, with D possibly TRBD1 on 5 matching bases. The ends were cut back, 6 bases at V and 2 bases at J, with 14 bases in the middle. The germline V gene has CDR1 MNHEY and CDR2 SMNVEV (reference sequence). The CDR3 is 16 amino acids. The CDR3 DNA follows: TGTGCCAGCAGGGCGAGCAAAGGGGCTGGGGCCAACGTCCTGACTTTC. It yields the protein CASRASKGAGANVLTF.

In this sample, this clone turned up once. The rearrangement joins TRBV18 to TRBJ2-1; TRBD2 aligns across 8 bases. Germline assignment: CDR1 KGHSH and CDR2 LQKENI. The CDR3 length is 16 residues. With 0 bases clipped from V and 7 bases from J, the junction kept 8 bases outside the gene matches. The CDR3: CASSPPGLAARNEQFF. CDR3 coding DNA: TGTGCCAGCTCACCACCTGGACTAGCAGCGAGGAATGAGCAGTTCTTC.

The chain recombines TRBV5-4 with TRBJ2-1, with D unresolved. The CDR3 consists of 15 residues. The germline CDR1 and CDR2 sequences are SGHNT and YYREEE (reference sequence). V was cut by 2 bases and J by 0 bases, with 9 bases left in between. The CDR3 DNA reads TGTGCCAGCAGCTTTCGGGTAAGCTCCTACAATGAGCAGTTCTTC. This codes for CASSFRVSSYNEQFF.

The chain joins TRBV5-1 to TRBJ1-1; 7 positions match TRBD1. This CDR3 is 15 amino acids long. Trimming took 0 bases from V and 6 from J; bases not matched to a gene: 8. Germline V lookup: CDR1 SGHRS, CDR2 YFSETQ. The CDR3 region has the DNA TGCGCCAGCAGCTTGGGTGAGGGGGCAAGGTCTGAAGCTTTCTTT. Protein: CASSLGEGARSEAFF.

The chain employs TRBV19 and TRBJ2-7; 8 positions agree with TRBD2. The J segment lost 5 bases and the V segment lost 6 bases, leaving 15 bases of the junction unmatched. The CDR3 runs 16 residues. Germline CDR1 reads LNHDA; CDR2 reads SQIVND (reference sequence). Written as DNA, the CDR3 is TGTGCCAGTAGCCTAGGGGCGGGAGGCCCCAGGGACGAGCAGTACTTC. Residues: CASSLGAGGPRDEQYF.

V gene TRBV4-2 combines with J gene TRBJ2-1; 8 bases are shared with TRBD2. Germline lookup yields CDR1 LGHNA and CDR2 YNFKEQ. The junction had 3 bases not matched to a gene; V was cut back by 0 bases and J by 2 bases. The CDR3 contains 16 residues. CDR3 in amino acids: CASSQESGGAYNEQFF. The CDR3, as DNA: TGTGCCAGCAGCCAAGAGTCGGGGGGGGCCTACAATGAGCAGTTCTTC.

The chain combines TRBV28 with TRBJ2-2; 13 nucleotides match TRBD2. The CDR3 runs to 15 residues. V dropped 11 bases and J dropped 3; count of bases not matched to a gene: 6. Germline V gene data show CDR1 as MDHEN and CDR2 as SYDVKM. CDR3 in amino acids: CAGRTSGSYTGELFF. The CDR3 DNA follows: TGTGCCGGGCGGACTAGCGGGAGTTACACCGGGGAGCTGTTTTTT.

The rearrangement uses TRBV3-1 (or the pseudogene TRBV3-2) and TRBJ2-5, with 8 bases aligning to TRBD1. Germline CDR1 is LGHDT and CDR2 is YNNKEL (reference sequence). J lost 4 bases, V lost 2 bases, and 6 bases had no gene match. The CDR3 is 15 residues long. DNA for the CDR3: TGTGCCAGCAGCCAACCAACAGGGGGAACAGAGACCCAGTACTTC. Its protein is CASSQPTGGTETQYF.

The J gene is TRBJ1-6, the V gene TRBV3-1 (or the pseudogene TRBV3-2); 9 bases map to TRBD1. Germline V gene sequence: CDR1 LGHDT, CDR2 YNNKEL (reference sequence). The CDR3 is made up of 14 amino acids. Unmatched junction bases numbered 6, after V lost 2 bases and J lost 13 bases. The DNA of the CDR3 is TGTGCCAGCAGCCAATGGACAGGGGACGTGCCCCTCCACTTT. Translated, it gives CASSQWTGDVPLHF.

CDR3: CASSLVDRENNEQFF. CDR3 sequence (DNA): TGTGCCAGCAGCCTGGTAGACAGAGAGAACAATGAGCAGTTCTTC. The genes are TRBV5-6 and TRBJ2-1; a possible D gene is TRBD1 (5 bases). The CDR3 has 15 amino acids. The V end lost 4 bases, the J end lost 5 bases, and 16 bases lay between the germline ends. The germline V gene has CDR1 SGHDT and CDR2 YYEEEE.

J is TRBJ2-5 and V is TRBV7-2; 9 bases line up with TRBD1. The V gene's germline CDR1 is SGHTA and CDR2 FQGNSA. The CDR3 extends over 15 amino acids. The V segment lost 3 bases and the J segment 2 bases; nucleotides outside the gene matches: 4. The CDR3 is CASSFDRGSQETQYF. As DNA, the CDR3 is TGTGCCAGCAGCTTTGACAGGGGGTCTCAAGAGACCCAGTACTTC.

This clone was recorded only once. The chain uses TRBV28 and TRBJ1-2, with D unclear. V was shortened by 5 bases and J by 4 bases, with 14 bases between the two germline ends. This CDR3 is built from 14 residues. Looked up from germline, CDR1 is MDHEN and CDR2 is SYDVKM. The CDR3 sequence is CASSPPFVIYGYTF. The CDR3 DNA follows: TGTGCCAGCAGTCCCCCCTTCGTAATCTATGGCTACACCTTC.

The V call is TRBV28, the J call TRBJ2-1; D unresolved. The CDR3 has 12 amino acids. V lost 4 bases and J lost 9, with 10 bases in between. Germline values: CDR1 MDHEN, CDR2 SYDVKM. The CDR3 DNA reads TGTGCCAGCAGTTCCCCTACGTCTGAGCAGTTCTTC. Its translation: CASSSPTSEQFF. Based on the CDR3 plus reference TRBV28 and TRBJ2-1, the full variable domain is DVKVTQSSRYLVKRTGEKVFLECVQDMDHENMFWYRQDPGLGLRLIYFSYDVKMKEKGDIPEGYSVSREKKERFSLILESASTNQTSMYLCASSSPTSEQFFGPGTRLTVL.

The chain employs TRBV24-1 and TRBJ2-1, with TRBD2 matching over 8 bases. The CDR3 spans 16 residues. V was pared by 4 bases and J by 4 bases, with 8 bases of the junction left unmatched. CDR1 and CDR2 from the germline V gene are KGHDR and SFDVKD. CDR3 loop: CATSDRGRRGYNEQFF. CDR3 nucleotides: TGTGCCACCAGTGACCGCGGGAGGAGGGGTTACAATGAGCAGTTCTTC.

The CDR3 DNA sequence: TGTGCCAGCAGTTTCTCTAGGGGGAACGAGCAGTACTTC. Protein product: CASSFSRGNEQYF. The gene calls are TRBV27 and TRBJ2-7; TRBD1 is a possible D gene (6 bases). V shed 3 bases and J shed 5 bases, with 11 bases lying between them. The CDR3 loop spans 13 amino acids. CDR1 is MNHEY, CDR2 SMNVEV, per germline (reference sequence).

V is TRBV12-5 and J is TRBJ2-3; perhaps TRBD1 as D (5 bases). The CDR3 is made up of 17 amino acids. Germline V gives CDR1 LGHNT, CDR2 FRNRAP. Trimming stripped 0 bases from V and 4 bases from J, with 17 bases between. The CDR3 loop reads CASGLVGWGAASDTQYF. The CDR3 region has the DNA TGTGCTAGTGGTTTGGTAGGATGGGGCGCGGCGTCAGATACGCAGTATTTT.

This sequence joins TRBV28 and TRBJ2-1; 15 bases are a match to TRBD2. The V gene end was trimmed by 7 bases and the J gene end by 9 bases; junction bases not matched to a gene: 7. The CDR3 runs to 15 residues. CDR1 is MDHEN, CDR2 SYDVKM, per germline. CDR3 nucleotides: TGTGCCAGCACCCTCGGACTAGCGGGAGGGATTGAGCAGTTCTTC. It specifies CASTLGLAGGIEQFF.

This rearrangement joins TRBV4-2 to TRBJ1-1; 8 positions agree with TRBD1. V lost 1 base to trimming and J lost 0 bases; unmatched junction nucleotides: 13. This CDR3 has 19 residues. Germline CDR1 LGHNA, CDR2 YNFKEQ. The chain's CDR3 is CASSQAPRTGQVVNTEAFF. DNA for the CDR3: TGTGCCAGCAGCCAAGCGCCTCGGACAGGGCAGGTTGTGAACACTGAAGCTTTCTTT.

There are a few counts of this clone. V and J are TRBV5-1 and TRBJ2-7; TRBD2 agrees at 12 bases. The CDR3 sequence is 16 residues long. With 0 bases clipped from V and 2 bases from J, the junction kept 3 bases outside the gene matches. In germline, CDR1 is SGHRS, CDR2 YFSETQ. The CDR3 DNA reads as TGCGCCAGCAGCTTGGGGACTAGCGGGAATACCTACGAGCAGTACTTC. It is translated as CASSLGTSGNTYEQYF.

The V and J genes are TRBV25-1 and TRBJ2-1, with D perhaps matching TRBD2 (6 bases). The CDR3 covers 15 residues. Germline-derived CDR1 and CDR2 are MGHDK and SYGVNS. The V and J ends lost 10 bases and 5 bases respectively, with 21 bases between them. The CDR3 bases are TGTGCCACCCGTCCCCGGACTACGTACCACAATGAGCAGTTCTTC. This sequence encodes CATRPRTTYHNEQFF.

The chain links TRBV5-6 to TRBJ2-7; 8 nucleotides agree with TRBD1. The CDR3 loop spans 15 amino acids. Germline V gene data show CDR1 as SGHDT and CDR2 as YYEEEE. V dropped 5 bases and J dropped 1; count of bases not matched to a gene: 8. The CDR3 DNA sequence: TGTGCCAGCAGTTTTGGACAGGGAGCTTCCTACGAGCAGTACTTC. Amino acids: CASSFGQGASYEQYF. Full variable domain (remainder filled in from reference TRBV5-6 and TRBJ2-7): DAGVTQSPTHLIKTRGQQVTLRCSPKSGHDTVSWYQQALGQGPQFIFQYYEEEERQRGNFPDRFSGHQFPNYSSELNVNALLLGDSALYLCASSFGQGASYEQYFGPGTRLTVT.

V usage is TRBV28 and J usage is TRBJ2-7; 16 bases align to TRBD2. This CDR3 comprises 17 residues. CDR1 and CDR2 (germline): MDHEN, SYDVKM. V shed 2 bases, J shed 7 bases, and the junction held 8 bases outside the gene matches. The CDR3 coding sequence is TGTGCCAGCAGTTTAGGATCGGGACTAGCGGGAGGGCTTGAGCAGTACTTC. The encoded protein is CASSLGSGLAGGLEQYF.

DNA of the CDR3: TGCGCCAGCAGTGTGGGTAGCGTGGGGAGTGAGCAGTTCTTC. This gives the protein CASSVGSVGSEQFF. V usage is TRBV5-1 and J usage is TRBJ2-1; TRBD2 is a possible D gene (5 bases). The CDR3 covers 14 residues. Trimming took off 5 bases at V and 9 bases at J, with 18 bases between the two ends. Germline CDR1 is SGHRS and CDR2 is YFSETQ.